This T cell receptor beta chain was sequenced for a study of CD8 T cells in Susac syndrome. The study sequenced TCR beta in blood CD8+ and CD4+ T cells. Those who served as multiple sclerosis controls were treatment-naive patients with stable or active relapsing-remitting disease. While CD8+ and CD4+ T cells were isolated negatively, TEMRA cells were enriched by FACS. The CDR3 spans 14 residues. The germline V gene has CDR1 SGHNT and CDR2 YYREEE (reference sequence). V lost 0 bases to trimming and J lost 3 bases; unmatched junction nucleotides: 2. RNA, at about 0.45 to 1 ug, was reverse transcribed with random hexamers. Amplification of the TCR beta CDR3 was carried out by immunoSEQ multiplex PCR, which spanned a total of 54 Vbeta and 13 Jbeta segments. TCRdb used MiXCR to reprocess the immunoSEQ multiplex PCR reads, holding one entry per CDR3 protein. The sample lists tens of thousands of distinct CDR3 sequences; 93% were seen once.

The chain uses TRBV5-4 and TRBJ2-7; TRBD2 agrees at 8 bases. Sample: CD8+ T cells from PBMCs. The sequence derives from a human donor with multiple sclerosis. Written as DNA, the CDR3 is TGTGCCAGCAGCTTGGGCGGGGGGATCTACGAGCAGTACTTC. Translation: CASSLGGGIYEQYF.